This passage covers 4 T cell receptor beta chains from one sample sequenced in a study of OX40 agonist ivuxolimab in advanced cancers. Profiling relied on immunoSEQ multiplex PCR, and the TCRdb table lists in-frame clones only, not all of them. The sample holds about 54,000 clones, roughly 86% seen once. The specimen comprised CD4+ or CD8+ T cells sorted from blood, sampled in a trial of the OX40 agonist ivuxolimab. The receptor set was obtained from an adult with an advanced solid tumor such as melanoma, head and neck, liver or kidney cancer.

The J gene is TRBJ1-1, the V gene TRBV28, with D tentatively TRBD1 (5 bases). The CDR3 length is 12 residues. Trimming stripped 6 bases from V and 10 bases from J, with 15 bases between. CDR1 MDHEN and CDR2 SYDVKM come from the germline V gene. The CDR3 coding sequence is TGTGCCAGCAGCGGGGCTAGGGTGGGAGCTTTCTTT. The encoded protein is CASSGARVGAFF.

The V gene is TRBV19, the J gene TRBJ1-5; D may be TRBD1 (6 bases). Germline assignment: CDR1 LNHDA and CDR2 SQIVND (reference sequence). V lost 3 bases to trimming and J lost 1 base, with 10 bases between them. The CDR3 spans 15 residues. In DNA form, the CDR3 reads TGTGCCAGTAGTATCAACAGGGAGAGCAATCAGCCCCAGCATTTT. Translation: CASSINRESNQPQHF.

The chain employs TRBV7-2 and TRBJ2-1, with TRBD2 matching over 8 bases. V was pared by 5 bases and J by 1 base, with 4 bases of the junction left unmatched. The length of the CDR3 is 15 residues. Germline V CDR1 and CDR2: SGHTA, FQGNSA. As DNA, the CDR3 is TGTGCCAGCAGCCCCGGGGGGGCATCCTACAATGAGCAGTTCTTC. As protein: CASSPGGASYNEQFF.

The chain employs TRBV5-1 and TRBJ2-7; TRBD2 aligns across 9 bases. The CDR3 loop spans 16 amino acids. Germline values: CDR1 SGHRS, CDR2 YFSETQ. Trimming cost V 0 bases and J 3 bases; bases outside gene matches: 7. The CDR3: CASSLDLAGTGYEQYF. As DNA, the CDR3 is TGCGCCAGCAGCTTGGATCTAGCGGGAACAGGCTACGAGCAGTACTTC.